These 23 T cell receptor beta chains share one sample of origin, sequenced in a study of T cell repertoires in cytomegalovirus infection. TCRdb called the reads again in MiXCR, with one record for every CDR3 protein. The sample lists about 150,000 distinct CDR3 sequences, less than 25% occurring once. The sequenced sample consisted of PBMCs. The receptors were gathered from a human donor in good health (CMV status not recorded). Some clones in this sample may be carry-over from other donors' samples.

This clonotype was counted only a few times. This rearrangement joins TRBV6-2 or TRBV6-3 to TRBJ2-7, with TRBD1 identical over 8 bases. The ends lost 5 bases at V and 4 bases at J; junction bases unmatched: 10. Germline CDR1 is MNHEY and CDR2 is SVGEGT. The CDR3 is 15 amino acids. The CDR3 loop is CASSNRGDSRYEQYF. The DNA for the CDR3 is TGTGCCAGCAGTAACAGGGGGGACAGCCGTTACGAGCAGTACTTC.

The chain employs TRBV15 and TRBJ2-7, with D perhaps being TRBD1 or TRBD2 (6 bases each). Trimming shortened V by 3 bases and J by 3 bases, and 15 bases separated the two germline ends. CDR3 length: 15 residues. Per the germline V gene, CDR1 is LNHNV and CDR2 is YYDKDF (reference sequence). The CDR3 loop is CATSSSLGGGYEQYF. As DNA, the CDR3 is TGTGCCACCAGCAGCTCTTTGGGGGGCGGCTACGAGCAGTACTTC.

The V and J genes are TRBV7-2 and TRBJ2-7; D is perhaps TRBD2 (5 bases). The V gene's germline CDR1 is SGHTA and CDR2 FQGNSA. Trimming took 5 bases from V and 5 from J, leaving 13 bases between them. The CDR3 length is 13 residues. This CDR3 reads CASSVSGIDEQYF. The CDR3, as DNA: TGTGCCAGCAGCGTTTCGGGAATCGACGAGCAGTACTTC.

This clonotype showed up just a few times. This chain links TRBV19 with TRBJ2-1; 7 bases are a match to TRBD1. Losses at the gene ends were 4 bases for V and 3 bases for J; bases not matched to a gene: 6. Germline assignment: CDR1 LNHDA and CDR2 SQIVND (reference sequence). This CDR3 has 15 residues. The CDR3 DNA is TGTGCCAGTAGTACCGGGACAGCCCGCTACAATGAGCAGTTCTTC. Translation: CASSTGTARYNEQFF.

This clonotype has only a few counts. The genes are TRBV7-3 and TRBJ1-1; TRBD1 matches 7 bases. With V trimmed by 5 bases and J by 3 bases, 9 bases remained unmatched. Germline V gene data show CDR1 as SGHTA and CDR2 as FQGTGA. CDR3 length equals 15 residues. DNA for the CDR3: TGTGCCAGCAGCCGACAGGGTTTGGGAGACACTGAAGCTTTCTTT. Translated: CASSRQGLGDTEAFF.

The rearrangement links TRBV29-1 to TRBJ2-1; 10 positions match TRBD2. With V trimmed by 3 bases and J by 7 bases, 15 bases remained unmatched. This CDR3 comprises 17 residues. Germline lookup yields CDR1 SQVTM and CDR2 ANQGSEA. The CDR3 DNA sequence: TGCAGCGTTGAGTCCATCTCCACTAGCGGGAATTGGAATGAGCAGTTCTTC. It yields the protein CSVESISTSGNWNEQFF.

The chain links TRBV5-6 to TRBJ2-1; D is uncertain. This CDR3 comprises 15 residues. Trimming stripped 2 bases from V and 8 bases from J, with 17 bases between. Germline V lookup: CDR1 SGHDT, CDR2 YYEEEE. The DNA of the CDR3 is TGTGCCAGCAGCTTCGTTGCCGCCAATACCGATGAGCAGTTCTTC. As protein: CASSFVAANTDEQFF. Based on the CDR3 plus reference TRBV5-6 and TRBJ2-1, the full variable domain is DAGVTQSPTHLIKTRGQQVTLRCSPKSGHDTVSWYQQALGQGPQFIFQYYEEEERQRGNFPDRFSGHQFPNYSSELNVNALLLGDSALYLCASSFVAANTDEQFFGPGTRLTVL.

The chain is built from TRBV25-1 and TRBJ1-1; D ambiguous. The CDR3 loop spans 16 amino acids. V was shortened by 5 bases and J by 0 bases, with 16 bases between the two germline ends. Germline CDR1 reads MGHDK; CDR2 reads SYGVNS. CDR3 amino acids: CASSMGHIRMNTEAFF. The CDR3 DNA reads TGTGCCAGCAGTATGGGTCACATACGGATGAACACTGAAGCTTTCTTT. Looking up the rest from reference TRBV25-1 and TRBJ1-1 gives the full variable domain: EADIYQTPRYLVIGTGKKITLECSQTMGHDKMYWYQQDPGMELHLIHYSYGVNSTEKGDLSSESTVSRIRTEHFPLTLESARPSHTSQYLCASSMGHIRMNTEAFFGQGTRLTVV.

In its sample, this clonotype was seen many times. The V call is TRBV7-2, the J call TRBJ1-3; D is unclear. Germline V gives CDR1 SGHTA, CDR2 FQGNSA. The CDR3 runs to 14 residues. V dropped 6 bases and J dropped 8 bases, with 17 bases sitting between them. The CDR3 nucleotides are TGTGCCAGCAGAATGGACCTCTCGGAGGACACCATATATTTT. This translates into CASRMDLSEDTIYF.

This chain uses TRBV7-9 with TRBJ1-5, with D hard to call. The germline V gene has CDR1 SEHNR and CDR2 FQNEAQ (reference sequence). V gave up 5 bases and J gave up 5 bases, with 13 bases separating them. The CDR3 spans 14 residues. CDR3 DNA: TGTGCCAGCAGCGCCCAAGGGAAGGATCAGCCCCAGCATTTT. It translates to CASSAQGKDQPQHF. The complete variable domain, with remaining parts taken from reference TRBV7-9 and TRBJ1-5, reads DTGVSQNPRHKITKRGQNVTFRCDPISEHNRLYWYRQTLGQGPEFLTYFQNEAQLEKSRLLSDRFSAERPKGSFSTLEIQRTEQGDSAMYLCASSAQGKDQPQHFGDGTRLSIL.

This clonotype was seen a handful of times. DNA of the CDR3: TGCGCCAGCAGCTCTCGACAGGGATACAATGAGCAGTTCTTC. It encodes CASSSRQGYNEQFF. This chain uses TRBV5-1 with TRBJ2-1; 7 bases map to TRBD1. Germline V gene lookup returns CDR1 SGHRS and CDR2 YFSETQ. This CDR3 comprises 14 residues. After removal of 3 bases from V and 4 bases from J, the junction contained 4 bases not matched to a gene.

This clonotype was found a few times. The V gene is TRBV28, the J gene TRBJ2-5, with 9 bases identical to TRBD2. Germline assignment: CDR1 MDHEN and CDR2 SYDVKM. The CDR3 extends over 15 amino acids. V gave up 6 bases and J gave up 7 bases; unmatched junction bases: 12. The CDR3 here is CASRPPGLAGGTQYF. DNA for the CDR3: TGTGCCAGCAGACCGCCGGGACTAGCTGGTGGGACCCAGTACTTC. Drawing the rest from reference TRBV28 and TRBJ2-5, the complete variable domain is DVKVTQSSRYLVKRTGEKVFLECVQDMDHENMFWYRQDPGLGLRLIYFSYDVKMKEKGDIPEGYSVSREKKERFSLILESASTNQTSMYLCASRPPGLAGGTQYFGPGTRLLVL.

This rearrangement joins TRBV20-1 to TRBJ1-5; D possibly corresponds to TRBD1 (6 bases). The CDR3 totals 13 residues. Germline-derived CDR1 and CDR2 are DFQATT and SNEGSKA (reference sequence). Trimming stripped 5 bases from V and 7 bases from J, with 15 bases between. DNA for the CDR3: TGCAGTGCTCCCTGGGGGGGCAGGCAGCCCCAGCATTTT. Translated, it gives CSAPWGGRQPQHF.

This chain uses TRBV12-3 or TRBV12-4 with TRBJ1-2; possibly TRBD1 for D (6 bases). The V end was cut by 6 bases, the J end by 5 bases, with 19 bases between. This CDR3 has 15 residues. The chain's CDR3 is CASSPRGGLGYGYTF. CDR3 coding DNA: TGTGCCAGCAGCCCCCGGGGGGGCCTCGGGTATGGCTACACCTTC.

There are a few counts of this clonotype. The rearrangement joins TRBV30 to TRBJ2-3, with 10 bases lining up with TRBD2. This CDR3 spans 19 amino acids. The trim removed 1 base at V and 0 bases at J, leaving 13 bases unmatched. Germline-derived CDR1 and CDR2 are GTSNPN and SVGIG (reference sequence). This CDR3 reads CAWSGAGVTSGTSTDTQYF. The CDR3 DNA reads as TGTGCCTGGAGTGGAGCAGGGGTTACTAGCGGGACAAGCACAGATACGCAGTATTTT. Variable domain in full (rest from reference TRBV30 and TRBJ2-3): SQTIHQWPATLVQPVGSPLSLECTVEGTSNPNLYWYRQAAGRGLQLLFYSVGIGQISSEVPQNLSASRPQDRQFILSSKKLLLSDSGFYLCAWSGAGVTSGTSTDTQYFGPGTRLTVL.

At least ten counts were recorded for this clonotype. The V gene is TRBV7-2, the J gene TRBJ2-7, with TRBD2 matching over 8 bases. V shed 4 bases, J shed 3 bases, and the junction held 5 bases outside the gene matches. The germline CDR1 and CDR2 sequences are SGHTA and FQGNSA. The CDR3 extends over 14 amino acids. In DNA, the CDR3 is TGTGCCAGCAGCTCGACTAGCGTGAGCTACGAGCAGTACTTC. As protein: CASSSTSVSYEQYF. Together with reference TRBV7-2 and TRBJ2-7, the CDR3 gives the full variable domain: GAGVSQSPSNKVTEKGKDVELRCDPISGHTALYWYRQSLGQGLEFLIYFQGNSAPDKSGLPSDRFSAERTGGSVSTLTIQRTQQEDSAVYLCASSSTSVSYEQYFGPGTRLTVT.

The chain carries TRBV6-2 or TRBV6-3 and TRBJ2-7; TRBD1 or TRBD2 may be the D gene (5 bases each). This CDR3 comprises 15 residues. Deletions cut 5 bases from V and 2 bases from J, with 16 bases between. Germline CDR1 and CDR2: MNHEY and SVGEGT. The CDR3 region is CASSRLGQGAYEQYF. CDR3 nucleotide sequence: TGTGCCAGCAGTCGACTCGGGCAGGGAGCCTACGAGCAGTACTTC.

This chain joins TRBV15 and TRBJ2-1; D not certain. Germline V gene data show CDR1 as LNHNV and CDR2 as YYDKDF (reference sequence). The CDR3 runs 13 residues. V dropped 0 bases and J dropped 10 bases, with 10 bases sitting between them. The CDR3 spells CATSRDFSDEQFF. The CDR3 DNA follows: TGTGCCACCAGCAGAGATTTTTCAGACGAGCAGTTCTTC.

This clonotype has a count of ten or more. This sequence joins TRBV14 and TRBJ2-7; D may be TRBD1 (5 bases). CDR3 size: 14 residues. Germline V gene sequence: CDR1 SGHDN, CDR2 FVKESK. V gave up 1 base and J gave up 3 bases, with 10 bases separating them. CDR3 bases: TGTGCCAGCAGCCAAGTCGCCAGGGACTACGAGCAGTACTTC. Its protein product is CASSQVARDYEQYF.

This clonotype was observed a few times. This sequence joins TRBV19 and TRBJ2-4, with D possibly being TRBD2 (6 bases). Trimming took off 5 bases at V and 0 bases at J, with 17 bases between the two ends. Germline V CDR1 and CDR2: LNHDA, SQIVND (reference sequence). CDR3 length: 17 residues. The CDR3 sequence: CASSGGSSVQAKNIQYF. The DNA for the CDR3 is TGTGCCAGTAGTGGGGGATCTAGCGTTCAAGCCAAAAACATTCAGTACTTC.

The table lists this clonotype with many counts. The V call is TRBV25-1, the J call TRBJ2-1; 8 positions agree with TRBD1. The V and J ends lost 1 base and 7 bases, in that order; junction bases with no gene match: 0. Germline CDR1 MGHDK, CDR2 SYGVNS. This CDR3 has 13 residues. CDR3: CASSEWTGNEQFF. The CDR3 coding sequence is TGTGCCAGCAGTGAATGGACAGGGAATGAGCAGTTCTTC.

Concerning this clonotype itself: The conserved final phenylalanine or tryptophan is absent from the CDR3, which likely points to a read error. The chain recombines TRBV15 with TRBJ1-5; maybe TRBD1 (6 bases). From germline, CDR1 is LNHNV and CDR2 YYDKDF (reference sequence). This CDR3 has 17 residues. The V gene lost 1 base and the J gene lost 3 bases, with 16 bases spanning the gap. CDR3 amino acids: CATSRGGAGGSNQPQHL. The CDR3 DNA reads TGTGCCACCAGCAGAGGGGGGGCAGGCGGATCCAATCAGCCCCAGCATCTT.

This chain connects TRBV5-1 to TRBJ2-5, with 8 bases that match TRBD2. Germline trimming cut 4 bases from V and 4 bases from J; bases unmatched to any gene: 9. Germline V CDR1 and CDR2: SGHRS, YFSETQ. The CDR3 runs 15 residues. CDR3 in amino acids: CASSDPGLDVETQYF. CDR3 DNA sequence: TGCGCCAGCAGCGACCCGGGACTAGATGTAGAGACCCAGTACTTC.